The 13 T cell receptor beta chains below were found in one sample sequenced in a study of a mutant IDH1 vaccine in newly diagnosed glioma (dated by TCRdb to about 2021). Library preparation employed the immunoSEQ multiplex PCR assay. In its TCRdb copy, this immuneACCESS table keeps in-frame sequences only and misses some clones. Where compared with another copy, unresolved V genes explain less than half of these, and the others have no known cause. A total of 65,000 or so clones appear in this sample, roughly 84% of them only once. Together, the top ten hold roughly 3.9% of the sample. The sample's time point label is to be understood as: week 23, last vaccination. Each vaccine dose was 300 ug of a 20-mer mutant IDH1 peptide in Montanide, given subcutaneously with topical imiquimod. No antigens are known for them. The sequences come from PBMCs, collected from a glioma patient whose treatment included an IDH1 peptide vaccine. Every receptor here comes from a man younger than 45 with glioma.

The CDR3 DNA reads as TGTGCCAGCAGTTCCCCCCGTGACAGGGGTTACGAGCAGTACTTC. It encodes CASSSPRDRGYEQYF. The V gene is TRBV6-5, the J gene TRBJ2-7, with 8 positions matching TRBD1. The V and J ends lost 4 bases and 4 bases, in that order; junction bases with no gene match: 9. The CDR3 runs 15 residues. Germline V gene lookup returns CDR1 MNHEY and CDR2 SVGAGI.

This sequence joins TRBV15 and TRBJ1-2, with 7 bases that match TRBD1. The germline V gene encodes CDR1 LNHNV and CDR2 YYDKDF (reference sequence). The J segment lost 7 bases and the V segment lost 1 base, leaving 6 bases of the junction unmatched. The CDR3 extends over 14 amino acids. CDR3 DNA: TGTGCCACCAGCAGAGCTAACAGGGGAAGTGGCTACACCTTC. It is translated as CATSRANRGSGYTF.

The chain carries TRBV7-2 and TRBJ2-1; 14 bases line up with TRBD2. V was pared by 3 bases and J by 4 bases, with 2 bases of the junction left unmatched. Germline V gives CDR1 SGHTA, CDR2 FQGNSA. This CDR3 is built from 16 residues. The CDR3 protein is CASSFGTSGGYNEQFF. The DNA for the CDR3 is TGTGCCAGCAGCTTTGGGACTAGCGGGGGTTACAATGAGCAGTTCTTC.

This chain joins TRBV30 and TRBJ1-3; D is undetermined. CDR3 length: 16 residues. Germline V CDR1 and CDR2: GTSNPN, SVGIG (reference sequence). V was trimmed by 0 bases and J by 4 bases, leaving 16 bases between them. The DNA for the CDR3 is TGTGCCTGGAGTGTTAAGGAGAATGGACTCGGAAACACCATATATTTT. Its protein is CAWSVKENGLGNTIYF.

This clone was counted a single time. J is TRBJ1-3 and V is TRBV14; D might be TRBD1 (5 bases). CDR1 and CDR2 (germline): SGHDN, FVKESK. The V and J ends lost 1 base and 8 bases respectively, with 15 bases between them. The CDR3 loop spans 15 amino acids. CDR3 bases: TGTGCCAGCAGCCAAGGGTGGACAACGGGGGACACCATATATTTT. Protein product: CASSQGWTTGDTIYF.

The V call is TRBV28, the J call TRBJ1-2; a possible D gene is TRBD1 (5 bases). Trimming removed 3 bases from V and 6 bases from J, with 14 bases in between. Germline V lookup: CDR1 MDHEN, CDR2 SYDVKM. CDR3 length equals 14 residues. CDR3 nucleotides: TGTGCCAGCAGTTTGGGAGGGGAGGTGAATGGCTACACCTTC. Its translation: CASSLGGEVNGYTF.

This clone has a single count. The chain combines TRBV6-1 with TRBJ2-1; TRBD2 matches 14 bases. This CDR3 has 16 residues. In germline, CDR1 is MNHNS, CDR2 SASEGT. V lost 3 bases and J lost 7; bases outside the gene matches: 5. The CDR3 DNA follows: TGTGCCAGCAGTGACCTCGGACTAGCGGGGGGTAATGAGCAGTTCTTC. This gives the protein CASSDLGLAGGNEQFF.

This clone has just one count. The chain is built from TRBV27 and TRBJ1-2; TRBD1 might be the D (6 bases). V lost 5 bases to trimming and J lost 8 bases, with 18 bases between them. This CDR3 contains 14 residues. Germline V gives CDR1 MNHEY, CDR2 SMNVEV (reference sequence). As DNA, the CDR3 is TGTGCCAGCAGTCCAAGTGGGGGCCTGAGGGGCTACACCTTC. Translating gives CASSPSGGLRGYTF.

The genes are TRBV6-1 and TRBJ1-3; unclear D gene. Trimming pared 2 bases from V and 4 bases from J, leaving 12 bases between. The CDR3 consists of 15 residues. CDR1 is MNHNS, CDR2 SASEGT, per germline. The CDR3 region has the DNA TGTGCCAGCAGTGAAAGGTCCCTTACAGGAAACACCATATATTTT. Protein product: CASSERSLTGNTIYF.

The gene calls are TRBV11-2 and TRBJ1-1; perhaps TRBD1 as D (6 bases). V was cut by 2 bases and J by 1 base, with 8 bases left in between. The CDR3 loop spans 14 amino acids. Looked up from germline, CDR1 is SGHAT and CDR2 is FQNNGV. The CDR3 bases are TGTGCCAGCAGCTTACTGGGACAGAACACTGAAGCTTTCTTT. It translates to CASSLLGQNTEAFF. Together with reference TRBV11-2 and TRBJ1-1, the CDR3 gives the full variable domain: EAGVAQSPRYKIIEKRQSVAFWCNPISGHATLYWYQQILGQGPKLLIQFQNNGVVDDSQLPKDRFSAERLKGVDSTLKIQPAKLEDSAVYLCASSLLGQNTEAFFGQGTRLTVV.

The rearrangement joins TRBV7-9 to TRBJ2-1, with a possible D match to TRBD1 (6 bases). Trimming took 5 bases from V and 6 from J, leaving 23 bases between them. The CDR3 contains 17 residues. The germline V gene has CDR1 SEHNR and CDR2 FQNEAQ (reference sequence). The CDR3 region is CASSPGHGPMRANEQFF. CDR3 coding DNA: TGTGCCAGCAGCCCGGGACATGGGCCGATGAGAGCCAATGAGCAGTTCTTC.

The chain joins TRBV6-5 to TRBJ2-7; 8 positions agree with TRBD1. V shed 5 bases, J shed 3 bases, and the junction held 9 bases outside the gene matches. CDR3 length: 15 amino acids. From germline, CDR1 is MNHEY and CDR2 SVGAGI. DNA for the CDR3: TGTGCCAGCAGTCCTGACAGGGGTTTCAACTACGAGCAGTACTTC. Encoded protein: CASSPDRGFNYEQYF.

The CDR3 DNA follows: TGTGCCAGCAGCCCATGGGACAGGGAAGAGACCCAGTACTTC. Translating it yields CASSPWDREETQYF. V gene TRBV9 combines with J gene TRBJ2-5, with 9 bases that match TRBD1. Trimming removed 4 bases from V and 3 bases from J; junction bases left unmatched: 4. Germline V gene lookup returns CDR1 SGDLS and CDR2 YYNGEE. This CDR3 is built from 14 residues.